Presented here are 24 T cell receptor beta chains from one specimen sequenced in a study of cytomegalovirus exposure and HLA in healthy donors. The PCR had 60 Vbeta and 13 Jbeta primers. Repertoires were generated with immunoSEQ multiplex PCR, while TCRdb's copy carries only in-frame clones and drops some. The sample has 90,000 to 150,000 clones; 73% are singletons. The sample was PBMCs. The receptors shown here come from a woman aged 40 to 50 in good health and CMV-seronegative.

This clone was counted only a few times. The chain carries TRBV6-1 and TRBJ2-2; D possibly corresponds to TRBD2 (6 bases). Germline-derived CDR1 and CDR2 are MNHNS and SASEGT. The CDR3 extends over 15 amino acids. With 7 bases removed from V and 3 bases from J, the gap between germline ends came to 15 bases. CDR3 region: CASTEGGRDTGELFF. The CDR3 DNA reads TGTGCCAGCACCGAGGGAGGCAGGGACACCGGGGAGCTGTTTTTT.

This clone was observed a handful of times. The J gene is TRBJ1-5, the V gene TRBV11-2, with a tentative D call TRBD1 (6 bases). The CDR3 runs 17 residues. CDR1 is SGHAT, CDR2 FQNNGV, per germline. Trimming took 4 bases from V and 7 from J, leaving 23 bases between them. In DNA form, the CDR3 reads TGTGCCAGCAGCTGGCTATTCAAGGACAGCGACAGCCAGCCCCAGCATTTT. Translated: CASSWLFKDSDSQPQHF. The full variable domain, with the rest looked up from reference TRBV11-2 and TRBJ1-5, is EAGVAQSPRYKIIEKRQSVAFWCNPISGHATLYWYQQILGQGPKLLIQFQNNGVVDDSQLPKDRFSAERLKGVDSTLKIQPAKLEDSAVYLCASSWLFKDSDSQPQHFGDGTRLSIL.

This chain connects TRBV7-6 to TRBJ2-2; 8 bases line up with TRBD2. CDR3 length: 19 amino acids. The germline V gene has CDR1 SGHVS and CDR2 FNYEAQ. V dropped 5 bases and J dropped 4; count of bases not matched to a gene: 18. CDR3 nucleotides: TGTGCCAGCAGCCCCGTGACTAGCGATCAGACCGGGGCCACCGGGGAGCTGTTTTTT. This encodes CASSPVTSDQTGATGELFF.

This chain links TRBV4-3 with TRBJ2-7, with 7 nucleotides matching TRBD1. The CDR3 contains 16 residues. V was clipped by 0 bases and J by 6 bases; unmatched bases: 11. Germline V CDR1 and CDR2: LGHNA, YSLEER. DNA for the CDR3: TGCGCCAGCAGCCAAGATAGGGGGCATGGAATGATCGAGCAGTACTTC. Amino acids: CASSQDRGHGMIEQYF.

This clone occurred a few times. The chain carries TRBV6-5 and TRBJ2-3; 7 bases line up with TRBD2. CDR3 length: 15 residues. The V segment lost 2 bases and the J segment 2 bases; nucleotides outside the gene matches: 4. CDR1 MNHEY and CDR2 SVGAGI come from the germline V gene. The CDR3 spells CASSYKRGPTDTQYF. The CDR3 DNA reads as TGTGCCAGCAGTTACAAGCGGGGTCCCACAGATACGCAGTATTTT.

This chain connects TRBV21-1 to TRBJ2-4; TRBD2 was called by the table and not checked on the DNA. TRBV21-1 is recorded as a pseudogene. CDR3 size: 16 residues. In DNA, the CDR3 is TGTGCCAGCAGCAAACCCTGGGGTAGCGAAAAAAACATTCAGTACTTC. Translating gives CASSKPWGSEKNIQYF.

The V and J genes are TRBV5-1 and TRBJ1-1; D gene ambiguous. The CDR3 contains 13 residues. Trimming shortened V by 4 bases and J by 4 bases, and 11 bases separated the two germline ends. The V gene's germline CDR1 is SGHRS and CDR2 YFSETQ. CDR3 amino acids: CASSLVTTTEAFF. The CDR3, as DNA: TGCGCCAGCAGCCTGGTCACAACCACTGAAGCTTTCTTT.

The rearrangement uses TRBV18 and TRBJ2-1; D possibly corresponds to TRBD2 (6 bases). The CDR3 length is 18 residues. V lost 0 bases and J 0 bases, leaving 15 bases between the germline ends. CDR1 KGHSH and CDR2 LQKENI come from the germline V gene. CDR3 DNA: TGTGCCAGCTCACCACCGGGGGGAGGAACTAGCTCCTACAATGAGCAGTTCTTC. Protein sequence: CASSPPGGGTSSYNEQFF.

The chain links TRBV2 to TRBJ2-1, with 10 bases aligning to TRBD1. Germline V gene data show CDR1 as SNHLY and CDR2 as FYNNEI. The junction had 14 bases not matched to a gene; V was cut back by 6 bases and J by 6 bases. This CDR3 has 17 amino acids. CDR3 in amino acids: CASSPRLRDRGGNEQFF. In DNA form, the CDR3 reads TGTGCCAGCAGCCCTAGGCTCCGGGACAGGGGTGGCAATGAGCAGTTCTTC.

The CDR3: CASSLVRSPGPSGANVLTF. In DNA form, the CDR3 reads TGTGCCAGCAGCTTAGTTCGGTCGCCAGGCCCGTCTGGGGCCAACGTCCTGACTTTC. The gene calls are TRBV7-2 and TRBJ2-6, with D unclear. This CDR3 is built from 19 residues. Trimming took off 1 base at V and 1 base at J, with 17 bases between the two ends. CDR1 and CDR2 (germline): SGHTA, FQGNSA.

J is TRBJ2-2 and V is TRBV18; TRBD1 matches at 9 bases. From germline, CDR1 is KGHSH and CDR2 LQKENI. V lost 5 bases to trimming and J lost 3 bases; unmatched junction nucleotides: 16. The length of the CDR3 is 19 residues. The CDR3 sequence is CASSSTGTGFQVDTGELFF. CDR3 sequence (DNA): TGTGCCAGCTCATCTACCGGGACAGGGTTTCAGGTGGACACCGGGGAGCTGTTTTTT.

J is TRBJ2-7 and V is TRBV27; TRBD2 is a possible D gene (5 bases). The CDR3 totals 13 residues. Germline assignment: CDR1 MNHEY and CDR2 SMNVEV (reference sequence). V was clipped by 6 bases and J by 5 bases, with 14 bases between them. The CDR3 reads CASRPGIRDEQYF. The CDR3 DNA sequence: TGTGCCAGCAGACCGGGAATCCGGGACGAGCAGTACTTC.

V gene TRBV7-2 combines with J gene TRBJ2-1; 7 nucleotides match TRBD2. CDR3 length: 15 amino acids. Germline V lookup: CDR1 SGHTA, CDR2 FQGNSA. With 9 bases clipped from V and 2 bases from J, the junction kept 10 bases outside the gene matches. The DNA for the CDR3 is TGTGCCAGTCGCGGGGGTACCCTTCCCTACAATGAGCAGTTCTTC. Translated, it gives CASRGGTLPYNEQFF.

The chain is built from TRBV7-6 and TRBJ2-3; no definite D call. Trimming removed 5 bases from V and 3 bases from J, with 6 bases in between. This CDR3 comprises 12 residues. CDR1 is SGHVS and CDR2 is FNYEAQ in the germline V gene. In nucleotides, the CDR3 is TGTGCCAGCAGCCCCGGGACAGATACGCAGTATTTT. This codes for CASSPGTDTQYF.

The chain links TRBV4-3 to TRBJ2-5; 11 nucleotides agree with TRBD2. The CDR3 is made up of 15 amino acids. Trimming removed 4 bases from V and 1 base from J; junction bases left unmatched: 2. Germline V lookup: CDR1 LGHNA, CDR2 YSLEER. The CDR3 here is CASSPTSGVQETQYF. The CDR3 DNA reads as TGCGCCAGCAGCCCGACTAGCGGGGTCCAAGAGACCCAGTACTTC.

V is TRBV16 and J is TRBJ2-5; no firm D call. The germline CDR1 and CDR2 sequences are KGHSY and FQNENV. The V and J ends lost 0 bases and 5 bases respectively, with 13 bases between them. This CDR3 spans 15 amino acids. The CDR3 DNA is TGTGCCAGCAGCCAATCAGCCGCAGGTTGGGAGACCCAGTACTTC. Translation: CASSQSAAGWETQYF.

The chain carries TRBV4-1 and TRBJ2-1; 13 bases fit TRBD2. This CDR3 region has 15 residues. Germline assignment: CDR1 MGHRA and CDR2 YSYEKL. The V and J ends lost 0 bases and 12 bases, in that order; junction bases with no gene match: 5. Written as DNA, the CDR3 is TGCGCCAGCAGCCAAGAGACGAGGACTAGCGGGGGGCAGTTCTTC. This codes for CASSQETRTSGGQFF.

The chain couples TRBV30 to TRBJ2-5; 12 positions agree with TRBD2. There are 16 residues in the CDR3. Unmatched junction bases numbered 8, after V lost 1 base and J lost 5 bases. Germline V CDR1 and CDR2: GTSNPN, SVGIG (reference sequence). This CDR3 reads CAWSGLTSGSGETQYF. As DNA, the CDR3 is TGTGCCTGGAGTGGGTTGACTAGCGGGAGCGGGGAGACCCAGTACTTC.

The chain uses TRBV18 and TRBJ1-2, with 9 bases fitting TRBD1. The V segment lost 2 bases and the J segment 7 bases; nucleotides outside the gene matches: 8. In germline, CDR1 is KGHSH, CDR2 LQKENI. The CDR3 has 15 amino acids. The CDR3 DNA follows: TGTGCCAGCTCACCATCTATGGGGGACAGGGTTGGCTACACCTTC. Encoded protein: CASSPSMGDRVGYTF.

The chain has TRBV28 and TRBJ1-1, with TRBD1 as a possible D gene (5 bases). V lost 8 bases to trimming and J lost 2 bases, with 12 bases between them. Germline values: CDR1 MDHEN, CDR2 SYDVKM. This CDR3 contains 13 residues. The DNA for the CDR3 is TGTGCCAGCGAAATCGGGGGTAACACTGAAGCTTTCTTT. Translated: CASEIGGNTEAFF.

The V gene is TRBV5-4, the J gene TRBJ2-3; 7 bases are shared with TRBD2. Germline lookup yields CDR1 SGHNT and CDR2 YYREEE (reference sequence). J was trimmed by 4 bases and V by 2 bases; bases with no gene match: 7. The CDR3 runs 15 residues. CDR3 DNA: TGTGCCAGCAGCTTACAAAGCGGGAAGGCAGATACGCAGTATTTT. Its translation is CASSLQSGKADTQYF.

The chain combines TRBV10-3 with TRBJ1-4, with D perhaps TRBD1 (5 bases). This CDR3 contains 14 residues. Germline lookup yields CDR1 ENHRY and CDR2 SYGVKD. Between the trimmed V and J ends, which lost 3 bases and 2 bases, there was a span of 7 bases. CDR3 protein: CAISDGGTNEKLFF. CDR3 bases: TGTGCCATCAGTGATGGGGGGACTAATGAAAAACTGTTTTTT.

This chain uses TRBV4-1 with TRBJ2-1, with 8 bases identical to TRBD2. Germline CDR1 and CDR2: MGHRA and YSYEKL. The CDR3 is 15 residues long. V was clipped by 1 base and J by 4 bases; unmatched bases: 3. CDR3 in amino acids: CASSQVSGGYNEQFF. The CDR3 DNA reads as TGCGCCAGCAGCCAAGTAAGCGGGGGTTACAATGAGCAGTTCTTC.

The chain couples TRBV28 to TRBJ1-2; 7 bases line up with TRBD1. V dropped 5 bases and J dropped 5; count of bases not matched to a gene: 5. Germline V CDR1 and CDR2: MDHEN, SYDVKM. The length of the CDR3 is 13 residues. CDR3 sequence: CASSPQTGYGYTF. As DNA, the CDR3 is TGTGCCAGCAGTCCTCAGACAGGGTATGGCTACACCTTC.